These 16 T cell receptor beta chains came from one sample sequenced in a study of T cells in Graves' hyperthyroidism and ophthalmopathy. It was RNA transcripts that yielded the amplified TCR beta CDR3 regions. The HTBI primer set served for first-round RT-PCR of the TCR CDR3. TCRdb reprocessed the multiplex PCR reads via MiXCR and lists one record per CDR3 protein. This table has about 740,000 distinct CDR3 sequences, approximately 15% appearing once. The sequenced sample was blood. The receptors shown here come from a young woman with Graves' hyperthyroidism.

This clonotype has at least ten counts. The chain couples TRBV7-8 to TRBJ2-7; 7 bases are shared with TRBD2. Germline values: CDR1 SGHVS, CDR2 FQNEAQ. The CDR3 totals 15 residues. Trimming cost V 5 bases and J 2 bases; bases outside gene matches: 9. CDR3 bases: TGTGCCAGCAGCCCCACCCGGGGGGTAACCTACGAGCAGTACTTC. It is translated as CASSPTRGVTYEQYF. Full variable domain (missing parts from reference TRBV7-8 and TRBJ2-7): GAGVSQSPRYKVAKRGQDVALRCDPISGHVSLFWYQQALGQGPEFLTYFQNEAQLDKSGLPSDRFFAERPEGSVSTLKIQRTQQEDSAVYLCASSPTRGVTYEQYFGPGTRLTVT.

The chain uses TRBV19 and TRBJ1-1; 8 positions agree with TRBD1. The CDR3 is 15 amino acids. After removal of 1 base from V and 1 base from J, the junction contained 2 bases not matched to a gene. The germline V gene encodes CDR1 LNHDA and CDR2 SQIVND (reference sequence). CDR3 in amino acids: CASSIGTGRNTEAFF. DNA for the CDR3: TGTGCCAGTAGTATAGGGACAGGGAGGAACACTGAAGCTTTCTTT. Full variable domain (rest looked up from reference TRBV19 and TRBJ1-1): DGGITQSPKYLFRKEGQNVTLSCEQNLNHDAMYWYRQDPGQGLRLIYYSQIVNDFQKGDIAEGYSVSREKKESFPLTVTSAQKNPTAFYLCASSIGTGRNTEAFFGQGTRLTVV.

The genes are TRBV18 and TRBJ2-1, with D hard to call. The CDR3 is 15 amino acids. Germline V gene sequence: CDR1 KGHSH, CDR2 LQKENI. V lost 4 bases, J lost 0 bases, and 10 bases lay in between. CDR3 protein: CASSQSVSSYNEQFF. For the CDR3, the DNA is TGTGCCAGCTCACAAAGCGTCAGCTCCTACAATGAGCAGTTCTTC.

This clonotype has just a few counts. The chain uses TRBV4-1 and TRBJ2-5; D may be TRBD1 (6 bases). Per germline, CDR1 MGHRA and CDR2 YSYEKL. This CDR3 contains 14 residues. V lost 2 bases and J lost 5, with 12 bases in between. The CDR3 region is CASSQLTGRETQYF. CDR3 in DNA: TGCGCCAGCAGCCAATTGACAGGACGGGAGACCCAGTACTTC.

This sequence joins TRBV28 and TRBJ2-2; TRBD2 agrees at 7 bases. V lost 3 bases to trimming and J lost 1 base; unmatched junction nucleotides: 2. The CDR3 length is 15 residues. Germline CDR1 MDHEN, CDR2 SYDVKM. The chain's CDR3 is CASSFWGGNTGELFF. In nucleotides, the CDR3 is TGTGCCAGCAGTTTCTGGGGGGGGAACACCGGGGAGCTGTTTTTT.

A few counts support this clonotype. The chain uses TRBV4-3 and TRBJ2-1; D is unclear. CDR3 length equals 13 residues. V dropped 4 bases and J dropped 5 bases, with 9 bases sitting between them. Per the germline V gene, CDR1 is LGHNA and CDR2 is YSLEER. DNA of the CDR3: TGCGCCAGCAGCCTCAGACGGGACAATGAGCAGTTCTTC. Residues: CASSLRRDNEQFF.

This clonotype showed up just a few times. The chain joins TRBV19 to TRBJ1-5; 10 bases match TRBD1. Germline values: CDR1 LNHDA, CDR2 SQIVND (reference sequence). V was clipped by 4 bases and J by 7 bases; unmatched bases: 4. The CDR3 contains 14 residues. CDR3 region: CASSKGTGEQPQHF. DNA for the CDR3: TGTGCCAGTAGTAAAGGGACAGGGGAACAGCCCCAGCATTTT. Full variable domain (missing parts from reference TRBV19 and TRBJ1-5): DGGITQSPKYLFRKEGQNVTLSCEQNLNHDAMYWYRQDPGQGLRLIYYSQIVNDFQKGDIAEGYSVSREKKESFPLTVTSAQKNPTAFYLCASSKGTGEQPQHFGDGTRLSIL.

This clonotype has just a few counts. The V call is TRBV7-9, the J call TRBJ1-2, with a weak D call TRBD1 (5 bases). Germline V CDR1 and CDR2: SEHNR, FQNEAQ (reference sequence). The germline V and J ends were trimmed by 4 bases and 3 bases, with 18 bases remaining between them. This CDR3 contains 16 residues. This chain's CDR3 is CASSSISDRGYYGYTF. CDR3 nucleotide sequence: TGTGCCAGCAGCTCTATATCTGACAGAGGGTACTATGGCTACACCTTC. The full variable domain, rest sourced from reference TRBV7-9 and TRBJ1-2, is DTGVSQNPRHKITKRGQNVTFRCDPISEHNRLYWYRQTLGQGPEFLTYFQNEAQLEKSRLLSDRFSAERPKGSFSTLEIQRTEQGDSAMYLCASSSISDRGYYGYTFGSGTRLTVV.

This sequence joins TRBV29-1 and TRBJ2-7; D gene uncertain. Trimming pared 4 bases from V and 5 bases from J, leaving 21 bases between. CDR1 is SQVTM and CDR2 is ANQGSEA in the germline V gene. This CDR3 has 15 amino acids. CDR3 in DNA: TGCAGCGTTGGGTTCACTCCCAGGATAAAGGACGAGCAGTACTTC. Its protein is CSVGFTPRIKDEQYF.

The chain employs TRBV24-1 and TRBJ2-5, with 10 nucleotides matching TRBD2. CDR1 and CDR2 (germline): KGHDR, SFDVKD. The CDR3 extends over 15 amino acids. V lost 4 bases to trimming and J lost 4 bases; unmatched junction nucleotides: 5. The CDR3 reads CATSDPGLAAETQYF. CDR3 bases: TGTGCCACCAGTGACCCCGGACTAGCGGCAGAGACCCAGTACTTC.

This clonotype appeared a few times. V and J are TRBV7-9 and TRBJ2-4; D unresolved. V was shortened by 2 bases and J by 5 bases, with 7 bases between the two germline ends. This CDR3 has 13 amino acids. Germline lookup yields CDR1 SEHNR and CDR2 FQNEAQ (reference sequence). CDR3 loop: CASSLSRENIQYF. The CDR3 coding sequence is TGTGCCAGCAGCTTAAGTAGGGAAAACATTCAGTACTTC.

This clonotype was recorded many times. The V and J genes are TRBV5-1 and TRBJ2-7, with TRBD1 as a possible D gene (6 bases). CDR1 SGHRS and CDR2 YFSETQ come from the germline V gene. V was trimmed by 7 bases and J by 0 bases, leaving 11 bases between them. The CDR3 length is 13 residues. In DNA, the CDR3 is TGCGCCAGCTTGGGGGACATCTCCTACGAGCAGTACTTC. Translated, it gives CASLGDISYEQYF. Using reference TRBV5-1 and TRBJ2-7 for the parts outside the CDR3, the full variable domain is KAGVTQTPRYLIKTRGQQVTLSCSPISGHRSVSWYQQTPGQGLQFLFEYFSETQRNKGNFPGRFSGRQFSNSRSEMNVSTLELGDSALYLCASLGDISYEQYFGPGTRLTVT.

The chain uses TRBV2 and TRBJ1-6; TRBD1 might be the D (6 bases). Per the germline V gene, CDR1 is SNHLY and CDR2 is FYNNEI. This CDR3 comprises 15 residues. The V gene lost 7 bases and the J gene lost 0 bases, with 10 bases spanning the gap. CDR3 in DNA: TGTGCCAGCAACCCGGACAGCTCCTATAATTCACCCCTCCACTTT. Its protein product is CASNPDSSYNSPLHF.

This clonotype was recorded at least ten times. This chain connects TRBV12-3 or TRBV12-4 to TRBJ2-6; D is uncertain. The CDR3 runs to 16 residues. Trimming took 6 bases from V and 1 from J, leaving 13 bases between them. The CDR3 nucleotides are TGTGCCAGCAGCCCTACCGGTCCTTCTGGGGCCAACGTCCTGACTTTC. This gives the protein CASSPTGPSGANVLTF.

This clonotype was counted ten times or more. The chain is built from TRBV7-2 and TRBJ1-1, with no clear D. V lost 1 base to trimming and J lost 3 bases, with 9 bases between them. The CDR3 length is 14 residues. Germline V gives CDR1 SGHTA, CDR2 FQGNSA. The CDR3 region is CASSLVVSYTEAFF. The DNA for the CDR3 is TGTGCCAGCAGCTTAGTGGTCAGTTACACTGAAGCTTTCTTT.

This clonotype was recorded a few times. This chain connects TRBV6-2 or TRBV6-3 to TRBJ1-2; D gene unclear. CDR1 is MNHEY, CDR2 SVGEGT, per germline. The CDR3 contains 13 residues. V was cut by 5 bases and J by 4 bases, with 11 bases left in between. The CDR3 loop reads CASSPHQTYGYTF. The CDR3, as DNA: TGTGCCAGCAGTCCTCACCAAACCTATGGCTACACCTTC.